These 5 T cell receptor beta chains came from one sample sequenced in a study of radiotherapy plus CTLA-4 blockade in lung cancer. TCRdb's copy holds only in-frame clones and misses some; the assay was immunoSEQ multiplex PCR. The sample has some 73,000 clones, approximately 80% seen once; the top ten hold approximately 0.77%. Source: peripheral blood, taken from a patient treated with radiotherapy plus ipilimumab. The origin of the receptors is a human donor with non-small cell lung cancer who had stable disease on radiotherapy plus ipilimumab.

The V and J genes are TRBV5-1 and TRBJ2-3, with D possibly being TRBD2 (6 bases). The germline gives CDR1 SGHRS, CDR2 YFSETQ. Trimming pared 0 bases from V and 0 bases from J, leaving 11 bases between. This CDR3 region has 16 residues. The DNA of the CDR3 is TGCGCCAGCAGCTTGGATCTCGGGGGTAGCACAGATACGCAGTATTTT. Translating gives CASSLDLGGSTDTQYF.

This chain links TRBV28 with TRBJ2-7, with 11 nucleotides matching TRBD2. V dropped 7 bases and J dropped 0; count of bases not matched to a gene: 11. The CDR3 is 17 residues long. Germline V CDR1 and CDR2: MDHEN, SYDVKM. In DNA, the CDR3 is TGTGCCAGCAAGAAGGGGACTAGCGGATGGAGCTCCTACGAGCAGTACTTC. Translated: CASKKGTSGWSSYEQYF.

The genes are TRBV2 and TRBJ2-5; D assignment may be TRBD1 or TRBD2 (6 bases each). The CDR3 contains 18 residues. Germline V CDR1 and CDR2: SNHLY, FYNNEI. The V gene lost 0 bases and the J gene lost 2 bases, with 19 bases spanning the gap. The CDR3 coding sequence is TGTGCCAGCAGTGAAGCGAGAAAGCTAGGGGGGCCGCAAGAGACCCAGTACTTC. This codes for CASSEARKLGGPQETQYF. Together with reference TRBV2 and TRBJ2-5, the CDR3 gives the full variable domain: EPEVTQTPSHQVTQMGQEVILRCVPISNHLYFYWYRQILGQKVEFLVSFYNNEISEKSEIFDDQFSVERPDGSNFTLKIRSTKLEDSAMYFCASSEARKLGGPQETQYFGPGTRLLVL.

This CDR3 is CASSYGLGADTQYF. DNA for the CDR3: TGTGCCAGCAGTTATGGCCTAGGTGCAGATACGCAGTATTTT. This rearrangement joins TRBV6-5 to TRBJ2-3, with no clear D. Germline lookup yields CDR1 MNHEY and CDR2 SVGAGI. The CDR3 is made up of 14 amino acids. The germline V and J ends were trimmed by 3 bases and 4 bases, with 11 bases remaining between them.

The genes are TRBV29-1 and TRBJ2-5; D unresolved. The germline gives CDR1 SQVTM, CDR2 ANQGSEA. There are 14 residues in the CDR3. Trimming left V 6 bases short and J 5 bases short, with 19 bases between. Here the CDR3 reads CSVDPSGRWETQYF. CDR3 coding DNA: TGCAGCGTAGATCCGTCAGGCAGGTGGGAGACCCAGTACTTC.